The rows below give T cell receptor beta chains drawn from one sample of a study of blood T cell repertoires in COVID-19. Using immunoSEQ multiplex PCR, the repertoire was profiled, and TCRdb retains in-frame clones only, with some absent. Counted here are under 250,000 clones, about nine tenths occurring once; the ten biggest clones make up about 5%. Sequencing input: peripheral blood. These receptors all stem from a woman in her forties with acute or convalescent COVID-19. CDR3s include the opening cysteine and the closing phenylalanine or tryptophan. D genes are given only for firm matches. The size of a clone is reported for some rows only, either as once, few or many, or as a class for expanded clones.

J: TRBJ1-6; V: TRBV5-1; size: .; D: .; DNA: TGCGCCAGCAGCTTGGAAGGGCGGGAGGACCGGCGTCTGGATAATTCACCCCTCCACTTT; CDR3: CASSLEGREDRRLDNSPLHF
J: TRBJ2-4; V: TRBV27; size: .; D: .; DNA: TGTGCCAGCATTCCATCCGGGAGCAAAAACATTCAGTACTTC; CDR3: CASIPSGSKNIQYF
J: TRBJ2-5; V: TRBV4-1; size: .; D: .; DNA: TGCGCCAGCAGCCAAGATATAGGCAGGGCTGGAGAGACCCAGTACTTC; CDR3: CASSQDIGRAGETQYF
J: TRBJ1-2; V: TRBV27; size: .; D: .; DNA: TGTGCCAGCAGTTTAATCCCGCAGGCCGGCTACACCTTC; CDR3: CASSLIPQAGYTF
J: TRBJ2-1; V: TRBV10-3; size: .; D: TRBD2; DNA: TGTGCCATCAGTACCTGGACTAGCGGGGGGGCCTCGGAGTCCTACAATGAGCAGTTCTTC; CDR3: CAISTWTSGGASESYNEQFF
J: TRBJ2-3; V: TRBV6-6; size: .; D: TRBD2; DNA: TGTGCCAGCAGCATCTCGCGGGGGGGATTTTCAGATACGCAGTATTTT; CDR3: CASSISRGGFSDTQYF
J: TRBJ2-2; V: TRBV5-1; size: .; D: .; DNA: TGCGCCAGCAGCTTGGGACAGCTAAACACCGGGGAGCTGTTTTTT; CDR3: CASSLGQLNTGELFF
J: TRBJ2-2; V: TRBV29-1; size: once; D: .; DNA: TGCAGCGTTGACATCTCAGGCGGGGAGCTGTTTTTT; CDR3: CSVDISGGELFF
J: TRBJ1-2; V: TRBV11-2; size: .; D: TRBD1; DNA: TGTGCCAGCAGCTCAAACAGGGGGCAGAACTATGGCTACACCTTC; CDR3: CASSSNRGQNYGYTF
J: TRBJ1-2; V: TRBV11-2; size: .; D: TRBD1; DNA: TGTGCCAGCAGCGACACCGGGACAGGGTACTATGGCTACACCTTC; CDR3: CASSDTGTGYYGYTF
J: TRBJ2-5; V: TRBV7-7; size: .; D: .; DNA: TGTGCCAGCAGCTTATCGGGCAGGGCCGGAGAGACCCAGTACTTC; CDR3: CASSLSGRAGETQYF
J: TRBJ1-5; V: TRBV15; size: .; D: TRBD1; DNA: TGTGCCACCAGCAGACGCCGCGGGACAGGGTTGAGCAATCAGCCCCAGCATTTT; CDR3: CATSRRRGTGLSNQPQHF
J: TRBJ2-5; V: TRBV9; size: .; D: TRBD2; DNA: TGTGCCAGCAGCTCCCGACTAGCGGGGGGGCCGGTTCAAGAGACCCAGTACTTC; CDR3: CASSSRLAGGPVQETQYF
J: TRBJ1-6; V: TRBV9; size: .; D: .; DNA: TGTGCCAGCAGCTTGAGGGAGGCGGCCTATAATTCACCCCTCCACTTT; CDR3: CASSLREAAYNSPLHF
J: TRBJ1-3; V: TRBV18; size: few; D: TRBD1; DNA: TGTGCCAGCTCACCCGGCGGGCAGGGGGCGACTTCCATATATTTT; CDR3: CASSPGGQGATSIYF
J: TRBJ1-2; V: TRBV12-3/TRBV12-4; size: .; D: .; DNA: TGTGCCAGCAGTTACAGGTCGGAATATGGCTACACCTTC; CDR3: CASSYRSEYGYTF
J: TRBJ1-3; V: TRBV2; size: .; D: .; DNA: TGTGGCAGCTACTACGGGGCTGGAAACACCATATATTTT; CDR3: CGSYYGAGNTIYF
J: TRBJ1-3; V: TRBV10-3; size: .; D: TRBD1; DNA: TGTGCCATCAGTGGTTACAGGGGAACTGGAAACACCATATATTTT; CDR3: CAISGYRGTGNTIYF
J: TRBJ2-5; V: TRBV6-5; size: .; D: TRBD1; DNA: TGTGCCAGCAGTTGGACAGGGGCGCAAGAGACCCAGTACTTC; CDR3: CASSWTGAQETQYF
J: TRBJ1-4; V: TRBV7-8; size: .; D: TRBD1; DNA: TGTGCCAGCAGCATGGACAGGGGGTCAACTAATGAAAAACTGTTTTTT; CDR3: CASSMDRGSTNEKLFF
J: TRBJ2-1; V: TRBV3-1/TRBV3-2; size: once; D: .; DNA: TGTGCCAGCAGCCCCTGGGGTGCGGGGGCCAAGACCAATGAGCAGTTCTTC; CDR3: CASSPWGAGAKTNEQFF
J: TRBJ2-1; V: TRBV27; size: .; D: TRBD2; DNA: TGTGCCAGCTGCGTGGGGGGAAGGGACTATGGTCAGGCCTACAATGAGCAGTTCTTC; CDR3: CASCVGGRDYGQAYNEQFF
J: TRBJ1-2; V: TRBV15; size: few; D: .; DNA: TGTGCCACCAGCAGAGGAGACGGGGCTAACTATGGCTACACCTTC; CDR3: CATSRGDGANYGYTF
J: TRBJ1-4; V: TRBV24-1; size: .; D: TRBD1; DNA: TGTGCCACCAGTTCGACCGGGACAGTAGGAGAAAAACTGTTTTTT; CDR3: CATSSTGTVGEKLFF
J: TRBJ1-3; V: TRBV3-1/TRBV3-2; size: .; D: TRBD1; DNA: TGTGCCAGCAGGGTCGGGACAGCTGGAAACACCATATATTTT; CDR3: CASRVGTAGNTIYF
J: TRBJ2-1; V: TRBV28; size: .; D: .; DNA: TGTGCCAGCAGTCCCGAGCAGGGGAACAATGAGCAGTTCTTC; CDR3: CASSPEQGNNEQFF
J: TRBJ1-1; V: TRBV30; size: .; D: .; DNA: TGTGCCTGGAGTTCCGGCGCCGGGGCTTTCTTT; CDR3: CAWSSGAGAFF
J: TRBJ1-3; V: TRBV5-1; size: .; D: TRBD1; DNA: TGCGCCAGCAGCTATACCGGGACAGGGGCTGGAAACACCATATATTTT; CDR3: CASSYTGTGAGNTIYF
J: TRBJ2-3; V: TRBV5-8; size: .; D: TRBD2; DNA: TGTGCCAGCAGCTTGGAGCAGCGGGGGGGCCGAGATACGCAGTATTTT; CDR3: CASSLEQRGGRDTQYF
J: TRBJ2-1; V: TRBV7-8; size: .; D: .; DNA: TGTGCCAGCAGCCGCTCGCGACTAGACACCTACAATGAGCAGTTCTTC; CDR3: CASSRSRLDTYNEQFF
J: TRBJ1-4; V: TRBV7-3; size: .; D: .; DNA: TGTGCCAGCAGTCGATCTAGACAGACTAATGAAAAACTGTTTTTT; CDR3: CASSRSRQTNEKLFF
J: TRBJ2-1; V: TRBV5-8; size: .; D: TRBD2; DNA: TGTGCCAGCAGCTTTCTAGCGGGGACAAGTGGCGATGAGCAGTTCTTC; CDR3: CASSFLAGTSGDEQFF
J: TRBJ1-5; V: TRBV27; size: .; D: .; DNA: TGTGCCAGCAGTTTATTGACAGGTAATCAGCCCCAGCATTTT; CDR3: CASSLLTGNQPQHF
J: TRBJ1-2; V: TRBV12-3/TRBV12-4; size: .; D: TRBD1; DNA: TGTGCCAGCAGCCCGACAGGGGGCCATGGCTACACCTTC; CDR3: CASSPTGGHGYTF
J: TRBJ1-2; V: TRBV7-2; size: .; D: TRBD1; DNA: TGTGCCAGCAGTACCGGGACAGGGTTCTATAACTATGGCTACACCTTC; CDR3: CASSTGTGFYNYGYTF
J: TRBJ1-2; V: TRBV3-1/TRBV3-2; size: once; D: TRBD1; DNA: TGTGCCAGCAGCCATGGCCGGGACAGGGGGCCGAGGGGCTACACCTTC; CDR3: CASSHGRDRGPRGYTF
J: TRBJ1-2; V: TRBV19; size: few; D: TRBD1; DNA: TGTGCCAGTAGATTCCCTTCCGGGACAGGGTCCGACTATGGCTACACCTTC; CDR3: CASRFPSGTGSDYGYTF
J: TRBJ1-2; V: TRBV24-1; size: few; D: .; DNA: TGTGCCACCAGTGAGCCCGGGACTTTAGACTATGGCTACACCTTC; CDR3: CATSEPGTLDYGYTF
J: TRBJ2-3; V: TRBV19; size: .; D: TRBD1; DNA: TGTGCCAGTAGTATAGACCGGGACAGGGTCACAGATACGCAGTATTTT; CDR3: CASSIDRDRVTDTQYF
J: TRBJ1-4; V: TRBV4-1; size: .; D: .; DNA: TGCGCCAGCAGCCGTCCCGGGGGGGAACTGGGTGAAAAACTGTTTTTT; CDR3: CASSRPGGELGEKLFF
J: TRBJ2-1; V: TRBV29-1; size: .; D: .; DNA: TGCAGCGTTGAAGATCGGGCAGGGCAATTTATCAATGAGCAGTTCTTC; CDR3: CSVEDRAGQFINEQFF
J: TRBJ2-1; V: TRBV9; size: .; D: .; DNA: TGTGCCAGCAGCGCCCCAGGGGGGACCTACAATGAGCAGTTCTTC; CDR3: CASSAPGGTYNEQFF
J: TRBJ2-5; V: TRBV5-1; size: .; D: .; DNA: TGCGCCAGCAGCTCGACAACAGGGTCGGGGGAGACCCAGTACTTC; CDR3: CASSSTTGSGETQYF
J: TRBJ2-5; V: TRBV3-1/TRBV3-2; size: .; D: TRBD2; DNA: TGTGCCAGCAGCGGTACTAGCGGGGGCAGGGAGACCCAGTACTTC; CDR3: CASSGTSGGRETQYF
J: TRBJ1-1; V: TRBV4-1; size: .; D: .; DNA: TGCGCCAGCAGCGAGAGGACAGCTATGAACACTGAAGCTTTCTTT; CDR3: CASSERTAMNTEAFF
J: TRBJ1-5; V: TRBV19; size: .; D: .; DNA: TGTGCCAGTAGTATAGGGCCCTCGGGAGTTTATAGCAATCAGCCCCAGCATTTT; CDR3: CASSIGPSGVYSNQPQHF
J: TRBJ1-5; V: TRBV6-6; size: .; D: .; DNA: TGTGCCAGCAGTGGCATAACCCGGGATCAGCCCCAGCATTTT; CDR3: CASSGITRDQPQHF
J: TRBJ1-2; V: TRBV5-1; size: .; D: .; DNA: TGCGCCAGCAGCTTGGAGCAGGGCGGTGGCTACACCTTC; CDR3: CASSLEQGGGYTF
J: TRBJ2-2; V: TRBV10-3; size: .; D: TRBD1; DNA: TGTGCCATCAGAACAGGGACAGCAAACACCGGGGAGCTGTTTTTT; CDR3: CAIRTGTANTGELFF
J: TRBJ2-3; V: TRBV7-8; size: once; D: TRBD2; DNA: TGTGCCAGCAGCTTAGTAACTAGCGGGGGCAGCACAGATACGCAGTATTTT; CDR3: CASSLVTSGGSTDTQYF